A selection of T cell receptor beta chains follows, all from one sample in a study of CD4+ T cells in melanoma. This table comes from immunoSEQ multiplex PCR, and its TCRdb copy is limited to in-frame clones, with some not included. This sample yields about 140,000 clones, of which around nine tenths are seen a single time; 1.5% to 1.7% belongs to the top ten. These receptors were obtained from a human donor with melanoma. The CDR3 runs from the conserved cysteine through the conserved F or W.

TRBV19	TRBJ1-5	CASSPRGPQPQHF
TRBV5-6	TRBJ2-1	CASSLGLANEQFF
TRBV6-1	TRBJ2-3	CASSDWGDGTDTQYF
TRBV7-6	TRBJ2-2	CASSSLAPGATGELFF
TRBV7-8	TRBJ2-7	CASSFLQGLGLEQYF
TRBV29-1	TRBJ1-1	CSVVGQMNTEAFF
TRBV27	TRBJ1-6	CASSLVSLNPGTPLHF
TRBV30	TRBJ1-1	CAWSVVGSEAFF
TRBV7-9	TRBJ2-7	CASSPGLNYEQYF
TRBV4-1	TRBJ2-1	CASSQGPTGGSGQDEQFF
TRBV5-1	TRBJ2-1	CASSLGTGGPNEQFF
TRBV11-2	TRBJ1-2	CASSTWLRDGYTF
TRBV18	TRBJ1-5	CASSPGQQQPQHF
TRBV5-1	TRBJ2-5	CASSFQAAQYF
TRBV4-2	TRBJ1-2	CASSQVYRLDF
TRBV7-2	TRBJ1-6	CASSLDVTRHNSPLHF
TRBV2	TRBJ1-6	CASRRAGSYNSPLHF
TRBV30	TRBJ1-1	CAWSRDGFTEAFF
TRBV6-6	TRBJ1-6	CASAPGTGTSPLHF
TRBV27	TRBJ1-6	CASSRIGQGRNNSPLHF
TRBV18	TRBJ1-1	CASSPRADGPEAFF
TRBV6-1	TRBJ2-7	CASSEALSGGSYEQYF
TRBV5-8	TRBJ2-1	CASSFLRTSGGAREQFF
TRBV7-8	TRBJ1-2	CASRLPGQGAGYTF
TRBV29-1	TRBJ2-7	CSVVAPPLLEQYF
TRBV27	TRBJ1-2	CASRRGAHYGYTF
TRBV7-9	TRBJ2-3	CASSPRWQGAQSDTQYF
TRBV6-6	TRBJ2-3	CASSAGPGTTDTQYF
TRBV6-1	TRBJ2-7	CASSAGPNYEQYF
TRBV7-8	TRBJ1-5	CASSLFPTGEQPQHF
TRBV6-5	TRBJ2-7	CASSYSTLRQGYEQYF
TRBV10-1	TRBJ1-1	CASLPPIQGDEDTEAFF
TRBV6-5	TRBJ2-3	CASSYSSSGSTDTQYF
TRBV5-1	TRBJ1-1	CASSLGTGGLNTEAFF
TRBV7-9	TRBJ2-3	CASSLEPSRDTQYF
TRBV9	TRBJ2-1	CASSVDAGGPFNEQFF
TRBV30	TRBJ1-1	CAWSVDVSGTEAFF
TRBV6-5	TRBJ1-5	CASTKGFDQPQHF
TRBV7-2	TRBJ2-1	CASSLMTGPYNEQFF
TRBV19	TRBJ1-1	CASSIWGVGFTEAFF
TRBV5-6	TRBJ2-7	CASSFELAAYEQYF
TRBV7-2	TRBJ1-4	CASSLVGAYEKLFF
TRBV5-6	TRBJ1-2	CASSQRTGLYGYTF
TRBV4-1	TRBJ2-5	CASSRDREETQYF
TRBV18	TRBJ2-7	CASSPDRTGSYEQYF
TRBV30	TRBJ2-1	CARTDRYNEQFF
TRBV11-2	TRBJ2-3	CASSLIPSRHTQYF
TRBV11-2	TRBJ2-7	CASSFVGRYEQYF